This T cell receptor (beta chain) was found in a study of blood T cell repertoires in COVID-19. As for the study in general: Symptom resolution, clearance, or two negative PCRs marked the recovered donors of Cohort 3. PBMCs, B-cell-depleted T cells, or T cells were the source of the cDNA or gDNA that made up the material. Samples of COVID-19 (acute and convalescent) were obtained from the United States, Italy and Spain.

Trimming stripped 6 bases from V and 3 bases from J, with 20 bases between. The CDR3 runs to 16 residues. Germline V CDR1 and CDR2: SNHLY, FYNNEI. Methods used by the authors: Reference gene primer amplification yielded estimated nucleated cell counts. TCRdb keeps only in-frame clones here, not all; method: immunoSEQ multiplex PCR. The D gene and trimming were derived from the DNA, and the V and J assignments and clone size from that table. The table lists under 200,000 clones, 70% to 80% of them singletons, with under 20% in the top ten. The gene calls are TRBV2 and TRBJ1-2; tentatively, D is TRBD1 (5 bases). The receptor was isolated from a woman aged 65 to 85 in a cohort exposed to, infected with or recovered from COVID-19 (not recorded which). The material sequenced was PBMCs or T cells enriched from blood (not recorded which). CDR3 in amino acids: CASRSRTGGWHYGYTF. In nucleotides, the CDR3 is TGTGCCAGCAGATCCCGTACAGGCGGCTGGCACTATGGCTACACCTTC.